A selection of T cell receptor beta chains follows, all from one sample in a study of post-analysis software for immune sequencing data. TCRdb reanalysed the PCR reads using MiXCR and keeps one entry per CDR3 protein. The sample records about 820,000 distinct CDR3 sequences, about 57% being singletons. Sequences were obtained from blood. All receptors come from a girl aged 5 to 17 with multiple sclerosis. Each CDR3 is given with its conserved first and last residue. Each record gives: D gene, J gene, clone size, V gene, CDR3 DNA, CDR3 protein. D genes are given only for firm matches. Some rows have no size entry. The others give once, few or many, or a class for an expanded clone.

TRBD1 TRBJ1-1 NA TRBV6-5 TGTGCCAGCAGTTACACGGGACAGGGGGTTGAAGCTTTCTTT CASSYTGQGVEAFF
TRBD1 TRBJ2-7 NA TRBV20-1 TGCAGTGCTAGAGAGCAGGGGGTTACCTACGAGCAGTACTTC CSAREQGVTYEQYF
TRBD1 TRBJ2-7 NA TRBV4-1 TGCGCCAGCAGCTTCCCCGGGACAGTTAACAATGAGCAGTACTTC CASSFPGTVNNEQYF
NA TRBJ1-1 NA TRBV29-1 TGCAGCGTCTCTCTCAGGGTGGACACTGAAGCTTTCTTT CSVSLRVDTEAFF
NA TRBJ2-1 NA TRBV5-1 TGCGCCAGCAGACCCACAGGGTCCCTCAATGAGCAGTTCTTC CASRPTGSLNEQFF
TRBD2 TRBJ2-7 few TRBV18 TGTGCCAGCTCACCTCTGACGGCGGGAGGGCCCCACGAGCAGTACTTC CASSPLTAGGPHEQYF
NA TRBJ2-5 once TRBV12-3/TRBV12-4 TGTGCCAGCAGTGACGTACCCTTACAAGAGACCCAGTACTTC CASSDVPLQETQYF
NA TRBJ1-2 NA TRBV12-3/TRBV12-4 TGTGCCAGCAGTTCCGGACAGTTTGTTGGCTACACCTTC CASSSGQFVGYTF
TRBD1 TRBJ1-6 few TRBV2 TGTGCCAGCAGTGAACAGGGGGGCTCACCCCTCCACTTT CASSEQGGSPLHF
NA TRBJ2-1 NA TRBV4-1 TGCGCCAGCAGCCAAGCTACGTGGGGCAAGGACAATGAGCAGTTCTTC CASSQATWGKDNEQFF
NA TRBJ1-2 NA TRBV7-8 TGTGCCAGCAGCATCCAGCGGGGGAACTATGGCTACACCTTC CASSIQRGNYGYTF
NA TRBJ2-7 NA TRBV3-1 TGTGTCAGCAGCCGGGCAGGTTTGTACGAGCAGTACTTC CVSSRAGLYEQYF
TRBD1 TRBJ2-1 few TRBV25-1 TGTGCCAGCAGTGAAGTGGGACAGGGTCACAATGAGCAGTTCTTC CASSEVGQGHNEQFF
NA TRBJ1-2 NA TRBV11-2 TGTGCCAGCAGTTCCCTCAGGGCCCTCTATGGCTACACCTTC CASSSLRALYGYTF
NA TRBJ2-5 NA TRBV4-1 TGCGCCAGCAGCCAAAGTAATACCGCCGATCCTCACCTTGAGACCCAGTACTTC CASSQSNTADPHLETQYF
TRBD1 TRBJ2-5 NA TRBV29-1 TGCAGCGGGGCTCCCGGGACAGGAGAAGAGACCCAGTACTTC CSGAPGTGEETQYF
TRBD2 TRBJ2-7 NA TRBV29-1 TGCAGCGTTGAAGAGAGACTGAGCGGGAGGGCGAAGTACGAGCAGTACTTC CSVEERLSGRAKYEQYF
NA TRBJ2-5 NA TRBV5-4 TGTGCCAGCAGCGCGGCGGGGAGGGAGACCCAGTACTTC CASSAAGRETQYF
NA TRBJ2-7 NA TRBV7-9 TGTGCCAGCAGCTTAAGTGGGACACACTACGAGCAGTACTTC CASSLSGTHYEQYF
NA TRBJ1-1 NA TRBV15 TGTGCCACCAGCAGAGATGACAGGACAGCTTTCTTT CATSRDDRTAFF
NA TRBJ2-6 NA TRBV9 TGTGCCAGCAGCGTAGATCCCGGGGCGAACCCATCTGGGGCCAACGTCCTGACTTTC CASSVDPGANPSGANVLTF
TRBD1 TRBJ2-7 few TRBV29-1 TGCAGCGCTGGACAGGGCGAGCAGTACTTC CSAGQGEQYF
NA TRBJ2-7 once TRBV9 TGTGCCAGCAGCGTAGCTGGGGGCGGCAGGATGAACGAGCAGTACTTC CASSVAGGGRMNEQYF
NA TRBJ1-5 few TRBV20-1 TGCAGTGCTAGAGGCAGGGGCCCCCGTCAGCCCCAGCATTTT CSARGRGPRQPQHF
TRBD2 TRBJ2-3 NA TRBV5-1 TGCGCCAGCAGCTCCTGGAGCGGGGTAGATACGCAGTATTTT CASSSWSGVDTQYF
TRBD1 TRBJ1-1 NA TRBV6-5 TGTGCCAGCAGTTACAGGACAGGGAACACTGAAGCTTTCTTT CASSYRTGNTEAFF
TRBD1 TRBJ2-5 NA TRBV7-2 TGTGCCAGTAACAGGGGTTGGGTAGAGACCCAGTACTTC CASNRGWVETQYF
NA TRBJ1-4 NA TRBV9 TGTGCCAGCAGCGTAGGTGCAACTAATGAAAAACTGTTTTTT CASSVGATNEKLFF
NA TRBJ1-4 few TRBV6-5 TGTGCCAGCAGTTACCTTCTGGGCAGCCCTAGGGAAAAACTGTTTTTT CASSYLLGSPREKLFF
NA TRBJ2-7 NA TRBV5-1 TGCGCCAGCAGCTCCAGACAGGTGGACGAGCAGTACTTC CASSSRQVDEQYF
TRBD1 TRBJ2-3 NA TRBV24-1 TGTGCCACCAGTGATCGACAGGGAACCACAGATACGCAGTATTTT CATSDRQGTTDTQYF
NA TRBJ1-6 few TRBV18 TGTGCCAGCTCACCGCAGGGGTCCGAGTCACCCCTCCACTTT CASSPQGSESPLHF
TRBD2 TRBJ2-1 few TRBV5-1 TGCGCCAGCAGCTTGGAGGGACTAGCGGTCAATGAGCAGTTCTTC CASSLEGLAVNEQFF
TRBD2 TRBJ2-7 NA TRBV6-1 TGTGCCAGCAGTGGACTAGCGGGAAGAAGCGAGCAGTACTTC CASSGLAGRSEQYF
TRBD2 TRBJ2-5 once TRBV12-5 TGTGCTAGTGGTTCGACCTCCTCCCGGCGGGAGGTACAAGAGACCCAGTACTTC CASGSTSSRREVQETQYF
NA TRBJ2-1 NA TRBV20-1 TGCAGTGGAGGGGGAGGCATATCCTCCTACAATGAGCAGTTCTTC CSGGGGISSYNEQFF
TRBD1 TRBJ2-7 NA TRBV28 TGTGCCAGCAGCCAAGGGGGCCCGGAGGTGCAGTACTTC CASSQGGPEVQYF
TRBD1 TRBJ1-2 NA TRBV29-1 TGCAGCGCCGGGACCGGGACAGGGGGCAGAACTAACTATGGCTACACCTTC CSAGTGTGGRTNYGYTF
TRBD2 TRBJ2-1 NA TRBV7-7 TGTGCTAGCAGCTCTCACCCGGGACTAGCGGGAGCTGGTTCCTCCTACAATGAGCAGTTCTTC CASSSHPGLAGAGSSYNEQFF
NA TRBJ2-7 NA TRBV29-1 TGCAGCGTCCTCGGCCGGGCTGGTGAGCAGTACTTC CSVLGRAGEQYF
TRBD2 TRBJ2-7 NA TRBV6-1 TGTGCCAGCAGGGCGGGAGGGCCTCCCTACGAGCAGTACTTC CASRAGGPPYEQYF
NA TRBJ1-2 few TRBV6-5 TGTGCCAGCAGTTACTCTAGAGGGACCTATGGCTACACCTTC CASSYSRGTYGYTF
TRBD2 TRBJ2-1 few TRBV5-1 TGCGCCAGCAGCTCTCGGTTAGCGGGAGGGCCCTACAATGAGCAGTTCTTC CASSSRLAGGPYNEQFF
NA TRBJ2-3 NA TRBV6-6 TGTGCCAGCAGCCCATTCTGGGGGCGGGAGAGTGGGGATACGCAGTATTTT CASSPFWGRESGDTQYF
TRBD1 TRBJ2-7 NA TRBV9 TGTGCCAGCAGGGGGGGACAGGTTGCCTACGAGCAGTACTTC CASRGGQVAYEQYF
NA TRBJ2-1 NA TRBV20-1 TGCAGTGCTCGCACGACAGGTCCCCTTGATGAGCAGTTCTTC CSARTTGPLDEQFF
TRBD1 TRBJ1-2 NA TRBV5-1 TGCGCCAGCAGCTTGGCCTTATCCCCTACAGGGGGGAACTATGGCTACACCTTC CASSLALSPTGGNYGYTF
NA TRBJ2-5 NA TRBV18 TGTGCCAGCTCACCGGGCTCCGGAGGGACCCAGTACTTC CASSPGSGGTQYF
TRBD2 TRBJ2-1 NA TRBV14 TGTGCCAGCACCGTTTTTAGCGGGGGGGTGAATGAGCAGTTCTTC CASTVFSGGVNEQFF
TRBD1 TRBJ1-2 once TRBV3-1 TGTGCCAGCAGCACGGGACAGGGGAGCAGGGGGTATGGCTACACCTTC CASSTGQGSRGYGYTF